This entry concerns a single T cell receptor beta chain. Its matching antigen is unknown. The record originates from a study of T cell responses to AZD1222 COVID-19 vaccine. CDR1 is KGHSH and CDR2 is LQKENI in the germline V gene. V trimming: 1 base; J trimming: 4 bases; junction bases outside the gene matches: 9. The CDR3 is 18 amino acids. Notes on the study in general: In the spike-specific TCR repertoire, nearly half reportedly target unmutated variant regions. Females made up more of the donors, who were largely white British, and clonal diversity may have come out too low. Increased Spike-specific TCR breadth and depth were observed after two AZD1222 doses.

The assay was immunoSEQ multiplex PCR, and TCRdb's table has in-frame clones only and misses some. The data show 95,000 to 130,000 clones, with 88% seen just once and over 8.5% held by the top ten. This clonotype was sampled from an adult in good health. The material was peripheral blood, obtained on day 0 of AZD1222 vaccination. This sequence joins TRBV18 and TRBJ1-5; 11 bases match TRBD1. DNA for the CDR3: TGTGCCAGCTCACCACGGGGTCCGGGACAGGGGGGAAATCAGCCCCAGCATTTT. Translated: CASSPRGPGQGGNQPQHF. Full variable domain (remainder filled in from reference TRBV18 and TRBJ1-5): NAGVMQNPRHLVRRRGQEARLRCSPMKGHSHVYWYRQLPEEGLKFMVYLQKENIIDESGMPKERFSAEFPKEGPSILRIQQVVRGDSAAYFCASSPRGPGQGGNQPQHFGDGTRLSIL.